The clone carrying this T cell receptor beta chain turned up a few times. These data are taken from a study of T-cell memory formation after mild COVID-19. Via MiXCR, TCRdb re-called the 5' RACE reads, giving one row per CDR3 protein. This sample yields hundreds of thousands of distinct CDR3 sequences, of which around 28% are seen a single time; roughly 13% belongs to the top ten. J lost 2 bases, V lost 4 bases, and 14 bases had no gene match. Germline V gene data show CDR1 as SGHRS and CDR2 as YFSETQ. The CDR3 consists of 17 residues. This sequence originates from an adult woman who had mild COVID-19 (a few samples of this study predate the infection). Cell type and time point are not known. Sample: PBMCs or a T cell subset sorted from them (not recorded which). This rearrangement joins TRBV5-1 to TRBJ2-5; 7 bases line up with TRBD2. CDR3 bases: TGCGCCAGCAGCCGCGCCATAGCGGGCGAATTACAAGAGACCCAGTACTTC. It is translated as CASSRAIAGELQETQYF.